These 32 T cell receptor beta chains originate from one sample sequenced in a study of CD8+ T cells in alopecia areata. Extracted RNA was reverse transcribed, and the resulting cDNA served as sequencing template. The method was immunoSEQ multiplex PCR; TCRdb's version includes in-frame clones alone and lacks a portion of them. The repertoire has approximately 100,000 clones, less than 70% of them found once; the top ten carry 8.8%. The sequencing sample was made of CD4+ T cells sorted from blood. All receptors derive from a human donor in good health.

This chain joins TRBV18 and TRBJ1-1; D is possibly TRBD1 (5 bases). Between the trimmed V and J ends, which lost 6 bases and 4 bases, there was a span of 21 bases. Germline-derived CDR1 and CDR2 are KGHSH and LQKENI. This CDR3 region has 16 residues. The CDR3, as DNA: TGTGCCAGCTCGTTAAATAGGGACCGCGGGTCCACTGAAGCTTTCTTT. Amino acids: CASSLNRDRGSTEAFF.

This clone was seen a handful of times. V gene TRBV30 combines with J gene TRBJ1-4; no clear D gene. The CDR3 loop spans 13 amino acids. V lost 2 bases to trimming and J lost 4 bases, with 8 bases between them. The V gene's germline CDR1 is GTSNPN and CDR2 SVGIG (reference sequence). CDR3 protein: CAWSWQINEKLFF. The CDR3, as DNA: TGTGCCTGGAGTTGGCAGATTAATGAAAAACTGTTTTTT.

The rearrangement joins TRBV6-5 to TRBJ1-3; D is ambiguous. Germline V gene sequence: CDR1 MNHEY, CDR2 SVGAGI. V lost 7 bases and J lost 0, with 4 bases in between. The CDR3 runs 12 residues. For the CDR3, the DNA is TGTGCCAGCAAAACCTCTGGAAACACCATATATTTT. It translates to CASKTSGNTIYF.

J is TRBJ1-4 and V is TRBV29-1; D uncertain. The V end was cut by 4 bases, the J end by 3 bases, with 9 bases between. The CDR3 is 13 amino acids. Looked up from germline, CDR1 is SQVTM and CDR2 is ANQGSEA. The CDR3 DNA reads as TGCAGCGTTGGTCAGGCACCTAATGAAAAACTGTTTTTT. Protein sequence: CSVGQAPNEKLFF.

This clone has a handful of counts. This chain connects TRBV2 to TRBJ2-7; D is tentatively TRBD1 or TRBD2 (6 bases each). Trimming cost V 7 bases and J 7 bases, with 23 bases left between them. This CDR3 is built from 15 residues. Per germline, CDR1 SNHLY and CDR2 FYNNEI. The CDR3 spells CASTPGRGLEGEQYF. CDR3 nucleotides: TGTGCCAGCACCCCGGGCCGGGGGCTCGAGGGGGAGCAGTACTTC.

The CDR3 DNA sequence: TGTGCCTGGAGGCGGACAGGGAACACTGAAGCTTTCTTT. Protein: CAWRRTGNTEAFF. The V call is TRBV30, the J call TRBJ1-1; TRBD1 aligns across 7 bases. The CDR3 length is 13 residues. Germline V gene lookup returns CDR1 GTSNPN and CDR2 SVGIG (reference sequence). The ends lost 3 bases at V and 1 base at J; junction bases unmatched: 2. Full variable domain (missing parts from reference TRBV30 and TRBJ1-1): SQTIHQWPATLVQPVGSPLSLECTVEGTSNPNLYWYRQAAGRGLQLLFYSVGIGQISSEVPQNLSASRPQDRQFILSSKKLLLSDSGFYLCAWRRTGNTEAFFGQGTRLTVV.

This clone was observed a handful of times. CDR3 nucleotides: TGTGCCAGTAGGGCCTGGACAGGGGACAATGAGCAGTTCTTC. Translating it yields CASRAWTGDNEQFF. The V and J genes are TRBV19 and TRBJ2-1; 9 nucleotides align to TRBD1. Germline V lookup: CDR1 LNHDA, CDR2 SQIVND (reference sequence). The V and J ends lost 6 bases and 5 bases, in that order; junction bases with no gene match: 5. This CDR3 spans 14 amino acids.

The V call is TRBV28, the J call TRBJ1-5; a weak D match, TRBD1 (5 bases). Trimming removed 3 bases from V and 11 bases from J, with 11 bases in between. The CDR3 is made up of 12 amino acids. CDR1 MDHEN and CDR2 SYDVKM come from the germline V gene. CDR3 residues: CASSLEGLAQHF. The CDR3 nucleotides are TGTGCCAGCAGTTTGGAGGGGCTGGCCCAGCATTTT.

The gene calls are TRBV29-1 and TRBJ1-5, with 7 positions matching TRBD1. The V gene's germline CDR1 is SQVTM and CDR2 ANQGSEA. The CDR3 is 14 amino acids. Trimming took 4 bases from V and 0 from J; bases not matched to a gene: 3. The CDR3 sequence: CSVATGYSNQPQHF. In DNA form, the CDR3 reads TGCAGCGTTGCGACAGGGTATAGCAATCAGCCCCAGCATTTT.

This clone was seen a few times. This CDR3 is also generated by other DNA sequences in the sample. The CDR3 nucleotides read TGTGCCAGCAGTACCCCTAGCGGGGGCTACAATGAGCAGTTCTTC. Translated, it gives CASSTPSGGYNEQFF. This chain connects TRBV28 to TRBJ2-1, with 10 bases lining up with TRBD2. This CDR3 is 15 amino acids long. J was trimmed by 3 bases and V by 5 bases; bases with no gene match: 4. Per the germline V gene, CDR1 is MDHEN and CDR2 is SYDVKM.

The chain joins TRBV29-1 to TRBJ1-1; weak D call: TRBD1 (5 bases). Trimming removed 7 bases from V and 1 base from J, with 13 bases in between. Germline V lookup: CDR1 SQVTM, CDR2 ANQGSEA. The CDR3 loop spans 13 amino acids. DNA for the CDR3: TGCAGCGCACAGAAGGGACGGAACACTGAAGCTTTCTTT. Its translation is CSAQKGRNTEAFF.

This sequence joins TRBV7-9 and TRBJ1-2; 8 nucleotides align to TRBD1. Trimming at V came to 5 bases and at J to 4 bases, leaving 6 bases not matched to a gene. The CDR3 runs 14 residues. Looked up from germline, CDR1 is SEHNR and CDR2 is FQNEAQ (reference sequence). CDR3 nucleotides: TGTGCCAGCAGCCCCGGACAGGGAATCTATGGCTACACCTTC. This gives the protein CASSPGQGIYGYTF. The full variable domain, in which reference TRBV7-9 and TRBJ1-2 provide the parts outside the CDR3, is DTGVSQNPRHKITKRGQNVTFRCDPISEHNRLYWYRQTLGQGPEFLTYFQNEAQLEKSRLLSDRFSAERPKGSFSTLEIQRTEQGDSAMYLCASSPGQGIYGYTFGSGTRLTVV.

This clone has more than one count but fewer than ten. The J gene is TRBJ1-1, the V gene TRBV4-3; tentatively, D is TRBD1 (5 bases). The CDR3 is 16 amino acids. CDR1 LGHNA and CDR2 YSLEER come from the germline V gene. V shed 3 bases and J shed 4 bases, with 18 bases lying between them. Here the CDR3 reads CASSHDAWQGGTEAFF. CDR3 sequence (DNA): TGCGCCAGCAGCCATGACGCCTGGCAGGGTGGCACTGAAGCTTTCTTT.

The chain employs TRBV15 and TRBJ1-6, with TRBD1 as a possible D gene (5 bases). V was clipped by 0 bases and J by 8 bases, with 8 bases between them. CDR1 LNHNV and CDR2 YYDKDF come from the germline V gene (reference sequence). The CDR3 is made up of 14 amino acids. This chain's CDR3 is CATSRDREDSPLHF. The CDR3 nucleotides are TGTGCCACCAGCAGAGACAGGGAAGATTCACCCCTCCACTTT.

Only a few counts were recorded for this clone. The rearrangement uses TRBV10-3 and TRBJ1-1; 7 bases line up with TRBD1. With 8 bases clipped from V and 0 bases from J, the junction kept 3 bases outside the gene matches. Germline-derived CDR1 and CDR2 are ENHRY and SYGVKD. The CDR3 length is 13 residues. CDR3 coding DNA: TGTGCCATCGGGGGGACAGTGAACACTGAAGCTTTCTTT. Amino acid sequence: CAIGGTVNTEAFF.

The J gene is TRBJ2-1, the V gene TRBV4-1; D is unresolved. CDR3 length: 11 amino acids. CDR1 is MGHRA and CDR2 is YSYEKL in the germline V gene. With 1 base removed from V and 10 bases from J, the gap between germline ends came to 5 bases. CDR3 nucleotides: TGCGCCAGCAGCCAAGTGGGGGAGCAGTTCTTC. This translates into CASSQVGEQFF.

This clone was seen a handful of times. The CDR3 sequence is CASSPTGNTEAFF. The CDR3 coding sequence is TGTGCCAGCAGCCCGACAGGGAACACTGAAGCTTTCTTT. This chain connects TRBV7-2 to TRBJ1-1; the D gene is possibly TRBD1 (6 bases). The CDR3 spans 13 residues. CDR1 and CDR2 (germline): SGHTA, FQGNSA. Trimming pared 5 bases from V and 1 base from J, leaving 8 bases between.

CDR3 amino acids: CAWSVQRGTSTDTQYF. CDR3 sequence (DNA): TGTGCCTGGAGTGTACAGCGGGGGACCAGCACAGATACGCAGTATTTT. The chain carries TRBV30 and TRBJ2-3; 8 bases are a match to TRBD2. With V trimmed by 0 bases and J by 0 bases, 5 bases remained unmatched. Per germline, CDR1 GTSNPN and CDR2 SVGIG (reference sequence). This CDR3 is built from 16 residues.

Notes on this clone: The identical CDR3 is also encoded by other nucleotide sequences in the sample. The chain uses TRBV29-1 and TRBJ1-1; 8 nucleotides agree with TRBD1. V shed 1 base and J 5 bases; nucleotides not matched to a gene: 3. CDR1 and CDR2 from the germline V gene are SQVTM and ANQGSEA. CDR3 length equals 13 residues. This CDR3 reads CSVEGTGRTEAFF. The CDR3 nucleotides read TGCAGCGTTGAAGGGACAGGGAGGACTGAAGCTTTCTTT.

The V and J genes are TRBV27 and TRBJ1-6; D perhaps matches TRBD1 (6 bases). This CDR3 comprises 14 residues. CDR1 is MNHEY and CDR2 is SMNVEV in the germline V gene (reference sequence). V lost 7 bases, J lost 7 bases, and 14 bases lay in between. This chain's CDR3 is CASKAGARNSPLHF. CDR3 nucleotide sequence: TGTGCCAGCAAAGCGGGGGCGCGGAATTCACCCCTCCACTTT.

The chain has TRBV29-1 and TRBJ2-7, with 7 positions matching TRBD1. The CDR3 consists of 13 residues. Per the germline V gene, CDR1 is SQVTM and CDR2 is ANQGSEA. V trimming: 5 bases; J trimming: 0 bases; junction bases outside the gene matches: 4. CDR3 DNA sequence: TGCAGCGTTACAGGGGTATACTCCTACGAGCAGTACTTC. Translating it yields CSVTGVYSYEQYF.

The chain joins TRBV7-2 to TRBJ2-4, with D uncertain. The CDR3 contains 14 residues. Germline-derived CDR1 and CDR2 are SGHTA and FQGNSA. Trimming pared 4 bases from V and 5 bases from J, leaving 12 bases between. CDR3 coding DNA: TGTGCCAGCAGCTCGTATTATGGGGAAAACATTCAGTACTTC. It specifies CASSSYYGENIQYF.

This clone has more than one count but fewer than ten. The chain carries TRBV4-1 and TRBJ1-1; TRBD1 is a possible D gene (5 bases). Germline CDR1 is MGHRA and CDR2 is YSYEKL. The V end lost 0 bases, the J end lost 3 bases, and 20 bases lay between the germline ends. The CDR3 covers 18 residues. CDR3 region: CASSQDFRTRADYTEAFF. CDR3 DNA: TGCGCCAGCAGCCAAGATTTTAGGACCAGGGCCGATTACACTGAAGCTTTCTTT.

The rearrangement uses TRBV23-1 and TRBJ2-3, with D perhaps matching TRBD1 or TRBD2 (5 bases each). TRBV23-1 is an open reading frame, and its role is uncertain. V was shortened by 1 base and J by 2 bases, with 19 bases between the two germline ends. There are 18 residues in the CDR3. The CDR3 region has the DNA TGCGCCAGCAGTCAATTGGGTGAGGGGATGATATACACAGATACGCAGTATTTT. It yields the protein CASSQLGEGMIYTDTQYF.

This clone appeared a few times. This chain connects TRBV29-1 to TRBJ2-2; 10 bases map to TRBD2. The V gene's germline CDR1 is SQVTM and CDR2 ANQGSEA. V was clipped by 7 bases and J by 5 bases; unmatched bases: 4. CDR3 length: 13 residues. The CDR3 DNA is TGCAGCGGCGGGACTAGCGTGACCGGGGAGCTGTTTTTT. This gives the protein CSGGTSVTGELFF.

CDR3 sequence reads: CASRTSYEQYF. The CDR3 nucleotides read TGCGCCAGCAGGACCTCCTACGAGCAGTACTTC. This sequence joins TRBV5-1 and TRBJ2-7; no reliable D call. CDR3 length: 11 amino acids. Per germline, CDR1 SGHRS and CDR2 YFSETQ. The V gene lost 5 bases and the J gene lost 0 bases, with 3 bases spanning the gap. Using reference TRBV5-1 and TRBJ2-7 for the parts outside the CDR3, the full variable domain is KAGVTQTPRYLIKTRGQQVTLSCSPISGHRSVSWYQQTPGQGLQFLFEYFSETQRNKGNFPGRFSGRQFSNSRSEMNVSTLELGDSALYLCASRTSYEQYFGPGTRLTVT.

The chain combines TRBV10-3 with TRBJ2-3, with 9 bases identical to TRBD2. Germline CDR1 and CDR2: ENHRY and SYGVKD. V trimming: 0 bases; J trimming: 6 bases; junction bases outside the gene matches: 7. This CDR3 spans 16 amino acids. The CDR3 nucleotides are TGTGCCATCAGTGAGTCGACTAGCGGCGGTCGGGATACGCAGTATTTT. Its translation: CAISESTSGGRDTQYF.

This chain links TRBV7-2 with TRBJ2-7; D remains unclear. Trimming took 1 base from V and 5 from J, leaving 6 bases between them. This CDR3 is built from 12 residues. From germline, CDR1 is SGHTA and CDR2 FQGNSA. The CDR3 is CASSLVRHEQYF. In DNA form, the CDR3 reads TGTGCCAGCAGCTTAGTCAGGCACGAGCAGTACTTC. The variable domain in full, with the rest retrieved from reference TRBV7-2 and TRBJ2-7, is GAGVSQSPSNKVTEKGKDVELRCDPISGHTALYWYRQSLGQGLEFLIYFQGNSAPDKSGLPSDRFSAERTGGSVSTLTIQRTQQEDSAVYLCASSLVRHEQYFGPGTRLTVT.

The sample holds a few counts of this clone. In DNA form, the CDR3 reads TGTGCCAGCAGCTTAGCATCGGGGGCAGGTGATACGCAGTATTTT. It yields the protein CASSLASGAGDTQYF. J is TRBJ2-3 and V is TRBV7-9; D tentatively reads TRBD1 or TRBD2 (6 bases each). CDR1 and CDR2 (germline): SEHNR, FQNEAQ (reference sequence). The CDR3 contains 15 residues. Between the trimmed V and J ends, which lost 0 bases and 6 bases, there was a span of 13 bases.

This CDR3 is CAWKGFGGTEAFF. The CDR3 nucleotides read TGTGCCTGGAAGGGCTTCGGCGGGACTGAAGCTTTCTTT. This chain joins TRBV30 and TRBJ1-1; D remains unclear. From germline, CDR1 is GTSNPN and CDR2 SVGIG (reference sequence). CDR3 length equals 13 residues. V lost 4 bases to trimming and J lost 5 bases, with 14 bases between them.

V is TRBV2 and J is TRBJ2-5; D is unclear. V was shortened by 4 bases and J by 1 base, with 7 bases between the two germline ends. Germline CDR1 reads SNHLY; CDR2 reads FYNNEI. The CDR3 consists of 13 residues. The CDR3 protein is CASSVKLQETQYF. CDR3 DNA: TGTGCCAGCAGTGTAAAGCTCCAAGAGACCCAGTACTTC.

The chain links TRBV29-1 to TRBJ2-5, with 10 bases identical to TRBD2. Germline CDR1 SQVTM, CDR2 ANQGSEA. The CDR3 is made up of 15 amino acids. V trimming: 4 bases; J trimming: 5 bases; junction bases outside the gene matches: 10. The CDR3 nucleotides are TGCAGCGTTGGAACGACGGGACTAGCGTGGGAGACCCAGTACTTC. Translation: CSVGTTGLAWETQYF.